This T cell receptor (beta chain) derives from a study of radiation and T cells in renal cell carcinoma. Study details: Nephrectomy followed 15 Gy stereotactic body radiation by 4 weeks.

Data came from immunoSEQ multiplex PCR; TCRdb stores just in-frame clones and leaves some out. Altogether around 140,000 clones are present, less than 90% being singletons, with the ten largest covering 3.5% to 5%. CDR3 size: 14 residues. J gave up 7 bases and V 5 bases, and 5 bases lay outside the gene matches. Germline V gene lookup returns CDR1 SGHTA and CDR2 FQGNSA. This clone was seen only once. As yet, its antigen is unknown. Time point described: baseline pretreatment blood. Treatment defined: 15 Gy SBRT to primary tumor, nephrectomy 4 weeks later. The patient's renal cell carcinoma had clear cell pathology. Study results and limitations: In blood, top tumor clones expanded by 2 weeks, shrinking by 4. Without pretreatment biopsies, baseline tumor clonotype presence was undetermined.

The gene calls are TRBV7-2 and TRBJ1-6; 7 nucleotides agree with TRBD1. This receptor was obtained from a woman aged 70-85 years with renal cell carcinoma. The sample here was blood, taken from a patient whose treatment included radiotherapy and nephrectomy. CDR3 residues: CASSGGQTNSPLHF. CDR3 nucleotide sequence: TGTGCCAGCAGCGGGGGACAGACAAATTCACCCCTCCACTTT. Full variable domain (rest looked up from reference TRBV7-2 and TRBJ1-6): GAGVSQSPSNKVTEKGKDVELRCDPISGHTALYWYRQSLGQGLEFLIYFQGNSAPDKSGLPSDRFSAERTGGSVSTLTIQRTQQEDSAVYLCASSGGQTNSPLHFGNGTRLTVT.